The TCR beta chain under discussion was sequenced for a study of T cells after yellow fever vaccination (dated 2019 in TCRdb). Context from the whole study: Libraries from fractions with low cell numbers were prepared with the SMART-Seq v4 Ultra Low Input RNA kit. Two healthy male donors, one aged 18 to 29 and one aged 30 to 39 years, were included in the cohort. Blood samples were taken at several timepoints before and after primary and secondary immunization, and bulk PBMC replicates and cell subsets were isolated. Bulk TCR alpha and beta repertoires were sequenced longitudinally to track T-cell clones before and after primary and booster YFV17D yellow fever vaccination.

Note on this clonotype: This receptor's antigen is unknown. The sample holds no much larger clone one base away, and base qualities are not on file.

What the study reported, not specific to this receptor: Only a couple of donors were included in the study, so the extent to which the findings can be generalized is limited. The secondary T-cell response was found to be weaker but faster than the primary response, with a peak reached on day 5 rather than on day 15. After the booster, most clones that had expanded after primary vaccination were detected again (about 97% of CD4 and roughly 86% of CD8), suggesting broad maintenance of memory. Computational filtering was required because FACS-sorted repertoires could contain abundant contaminating clonotypes from the bulk population. A small share of clonotypes occurred in both CD4 and CD8 compartments, likely arising from convergent recombination.

TCR cDNA was made using 5'RACE template switching, a step that added a universal primer site and unique molecular identifiers. Priming for cDNA synthesis came from both the TCR alpha and TCR beta constant segments. Library amplification involved two PCR steps, and the second step added sample barcodes and sequencing adapters. Libraries were sequenced on Illumina HiSeq 2500 (2x100 bp) or NovaSeq (2x150 bp). The original methods were these. MIGEC handled demultiplexing of reads and collapsing into UMI consensus sequences, while MiXCR performed V(D)J alignment. Vaccine-responding clonotypes were defined with edgeR using replicate PBMC samples, requiring FDR below 0.01 and a log2 fold change above 5 up to day 15. Bulk clonotypes were assigned CD4 or CD8 identity according to which sequenced CD4 or CD8 repertoire held them at higher abundance. TCRdb reran the public reads through fastp at Q25 and MiXCR, keeping productive beta chains. Rows with one shared CDR3 protein collapse into an entry with the most common genes and DNA. V and J calls and clone size were set by TCRdb, not the authors. In all, the sample holds around 590,000 distinct CDR3 sequences, and roughly an eighth of those were seen once. About 15% of the sample is taken by the ten largest.

Ends trimmed: V by 3 bases, J by 13 bases; bases unmatched to a gene: 6. Reading from cysteine to phenylalanine, the CDR3 counts 14 amino acids. Only the CDR3 DNA is retained, 42 bases long and in frame from the first base. CDR1 and CDR2, looked up from the germline V gene (reference sequence), are LNHDA and SQIVND. The sample's treatment or condition label, in plain terms: live attenuated yellow fever vaccine strain. At each blood-draw timepoint, two biological replicates of bulk PBMCs were obtained. A standard Ficoll-Paque protocol was used to isolate PBMCs from peripheral blood. TriZol was used to extract RNA from bulk PBMCs, from CD4 and CD8 fractions, and from dextramer-positive and dextramer-negative fractions.

The clonotype was recovered from a man aged 25 to 40 who received the YFV17D yellow fever vaccine. The specimen was PBMCs, collected on the day of the yellow fever booster vaccination. Rearrangement joined TRBV19 to TRBJ1-6, and 10 bases in between align with TRBD1. Here is the DNA: TGTGCCAGTAGTATCCGGGACAGGGGTTCCCCCCTCCACTTT. It encodes CASSIRDRGSPLHF.